In this sample, the clone carrying this TCR beta chain turned up many times. The CDR3 extends over 14 amino acids. J was trimmed by 4 bases and V by 6 bases; bases with no gene match: 5. The germline V gene encodes CDR1 MNHEY and CDR2 SMNVEV (reference sequence). The record originates from a study of T cell repertoires in cytomegalovirus infection. For the study at large: Carrying CMV and the relevant HLA type showed in public TCR beta signatures.

One entry per CDR3 protein results from TCRdb running MiXCR on the reads. Among 500,000 to 600,000 distinct CDR3 sequences listed, approximately 17% were seen once. The V call is TRBV27, the J call TRBJ2-1; 8 bases align to TRBD2. Sequencing input: CD8+ T cells from PBMCs. The TCR comes from a human donor in good health (CMV status not recorded). Some clones in this sample may be carry-over from other donors' samples. This CDR3 reads CASSGGEWYNEQFF. In DNA form, the CDR3 reads TGTGCCAGCAGCGGGGGGGAGTGGTACAATGAGCAGTTCTTC.